The rows below give T cell receptor beta chains drawn from one sample of a study of cytomegalovirus exposure and HLA in healthy donors. Generated by immunoSEQ multiplex PCR, the TCRdb table keeps only in-frame clones and is missing some. The data hold about 140,000 clones, with approximately 80% observed a single time. Source material: PBMCs. The receptors originated from a woman in her thirties or forties in good health and CMV-seropositive. The CDR3 runs from the conserved cysteine through the conserved F or W. D genes are given only for firm matches.

TRBJ2-1,TRBV5-1,-,CASSFQYEQFF
TRBJ2-7,TRBV19,-,CASSSGGLLDEQYF
TRBJ2-5,TRBV6-5,-,CASKNPGAETQYF
TRBJ1-4,TRBV7-2,-,CASNDRSNEKLFF
TRBJ2-1,TRBV7-7,TRBD1,CASSLRPGQGLYEQFF
TRBJ2-4,TRBV7-9,TRBD1,CASSLDREENIQYF
TRBJ2-5,TRBV7-7,TRBD2,CASSLGTRSLGETQYF
TRBJ2-3,TRBV7-9,-,CASSTARGGYTDTQYF
TRBJ2-1,TRBV2,-,CASSPLVSYNEQFF
TRBJ2-2,TRBV4-2,TRBD2,CASGAGPTGELFF
TRBJ2-3,TRBV21-1,-,CASSKDFGTSGSPDTQYF
TRBJ2-1,TRBV5-1,TRBD2,CASSLGTSGVYNEQFF
TRBJ2-1,TRBV6-1,TRBD2,CASSEIGLAGYNEQFF
TRBJ1-1,TRBV27,-,CASSLLRIGGNTEAFF
TRBJ1-4,TRBV19,-,CASSGKGGQVNEKLFF
TRBJ1-1,TRBV15,TRBD1,CATSRDTGGGTEAFF
TRBJ1-2,TRBV7-9,-,CASSSGNGYTF
TRBJ1-2,TRBV7-9,TRBD1,CASSLRDSSNYGYTF
TRBJ2-5,TRBV2,TRBD2,CASGLAGTQETQYF
TRBJ2-5,TRBV2,-,CASDKYQETQYF
TRBJ2-1,TRBV30,-,CAWSVPWGVDNEQFF
TRBJ1-5,TRBV6-6,TRBD1,CASSTSGGESQPQHF
TRBJ2-2,TRBV19,-,CASSIRGLTGELFF
TRBJ2-3,TRBV27,TRBD2,CASTISGRLDTQYF
TRBJ1-2,TRBV19,TRBD1,CASSIRQGARYGYTF
TRBJ2-7,TRBV9,-,CASSGFGVGEQYF
TRBJ2-5,TRBV27,-,CATGLRQETQYF
TRBJ2-5,TRBV7-6,TRBD2,CASSLVTSGITETQYF
TRBJ2-1,TRBV7-2,-,CASSITSTRNEQFF
TRBJ2-7,TRBV6-1,-,CASRALGRYEQYF
TRBJ2-4,TRBV18,TRBD2,CASSPASVGGDIQYF
TRBJ1-1,TRBV11-2,-,CASRPRGPVNTEAFF
TRBJ2-1,TRBV28,-,CASSQITGSSYNEQFF
TRBJ2-1,TRBV7-6,TRBD2,CASSLSGSGPSAGGGSYNEQFF
TRBJ2-7,TRBV5-5,TRBD1,CASSPLDRSYEQYF
TRBJ2-1,TRBV6-6,TRBD2,CASRGGRFIENEQFF
TRBJ2-7,TRBV27,TRBD1,CASSPTTTPGQAYEQYF
TRBJ2-7,TRBV28,TRBD1,CASSYGTGVGEQYF
TRBJ1-1,TRBV30,-,CAWSILAGVEAFF
TRBJ2-5,TRBV29-1,TRBD2,CSVERTSGRLQETQYF
TRBJ1-1,TRBV19,-,CASSMNGQTVAFF
TRBJ2-7,TRBV27,TRBD1,CASSLYTGTGTGEQYF
TRBJ2-1,TRBV29-1,-,CSVDTTGSYNEQFF
TRBJ2-1,TRBV13,TRBD2,CASSLGGRASEQFF
TRBJ2-2,TRBV6-1,-,CASSYRGELFF
TRBJ2-7,TRBV28,-,CASRWAGQGAYEQYF
TRBJ1-1,TRBV6-1,-,CASSGYGDTEAFF
TRBJ1-4,TRBV7-8,-,CASSFLLTNEKLFF
TRBJ2-7,TRBV4-2,-,CASSQDDSSYEQYF
TRBJ1-1,TRBV6-5,-,CASSRTGENTEAFF
TRBJ2-5,TRBV14,TRBD2,CASSRSGIKETQYF